Sequencing of this T cell receptor beta chain was carried out in a study of T-cell reconstitution after alpha-beta-depleted transplantation in children (dated by TCRdb to about 2016). Background on the whole study: The study quantitatively tracked T-cell immune reconstitution after TCRalphabeta/CD19-depleted allogeneic hematopoietic cell transplantation in children using TCR repertoire profiling. Results and caveats for the whole study, not just this receptor: The apparently early alphabetaT-cell count recovery about two months after transplant was reportedly dependent on only several hundred rapidly expanded clones derived from non-depleted graft cells. In some patients, high TCRbeta diversity at day 60 was attributed to recipient T cells and intrathymic progenitors that had survived conditioning. Over the following months the frequencies of hyperexpanded clones went down, and after one year T-cell counts and TCRbeta diversity were mostly credited to newly produced T cells.

Library prep was done by PCR. TCRdb records Illumina HiSeq 2500 as the sequencer. TCR library preparation used molecular barcoding, with unique molecular identifiers applied to normalize quantification of the TCRbeta repertoire. The raw public reads went through TCRdb reprocessing: fastp at Q25, MiXCR clone calling, in-frame beta chains kept. Under each unique CDR3 protein, matching rows form one entry showing the most common genes and DNA. In all, the sample holds approximately 150,000 distinct CDR3 sequences, and around 10% of those were seen once. The ten biggest clones cover around 18% of the sample. The treatment or condition label on this specimen signifies: allogeneic hematopoietic cell transplantation with graft depleted of TCRalphabeta T cells and CD19 B cells. Transplant recipients were children who received TCRalphabeta/CD19-depleted allogeneic hematopoietic cell grafts. This clonotype was seen ten or more times. The target of this receptor is not known. No base-level quality is on record; no much larger clone is a single base apart.

Taken from the germline V gene (reference sequence), the CDR1 and CDR2 loops are DFQATT and SNEGSKA. From the cysteine through the phenylalanine, the CDR3 covers 15 amino acids. Of the read, only the CDR3 DNA is kept; its 45 bases are in frame from base 1. Trimming removed 6 bases from V and 2 bases from J, leaving 18 bases between the germline ends. This chain is built from TRBV20-1 and TRBJ2-3; the D gene is perhaps TRBD1 or TRBD2, as each covers 5 bases. The clonotype comes from a female patient aged 2 to 10 who had a stem cell transplant for congenital amegakaryocytic thrombocytopenia, so the T cells may come from the graft donor. The source was PBMCs, mostly from graft donor cells, collected 180 days after TCRalphabeta/CD19-depleted stem cell transplant. The DNA sequence follows: TGCAGTGCAAGGGGCCCGGACTCACACACAGATACGCAGTATTTT. Translated, this is CSARGPDSHTDTQYF.